This TCR beta chain is drawn from a study of T cell repertoires in cytomegalovirus infection. As for the study in general: Public TCR beta signatures marked donors with CMV infection and the matching HLA. Whole-study findings and limits: HLA-C-restricted CMV-specific TCR beta clonotypes were dominant in the ex vivo response. Individuals carrying CMV plus the relevant HLA were identified by cumulative frequency of public TCR beta families.

TCRdb ran MiXCR on the reads and lists one entry per CDR3 protein. The sample contains about 330,000 distinct CDR3 sequences, 8% to 9.5% of which appear only once. Germline V gene lookup returns CDR1 SGHTA and CDR2 FQGNSA. The CDR3 spans 11 residues. Trimming pared 2 bases from V and 8 bases from J, leaving 6 bases between. This clonotype was seen at least ten times. Its antigen is unknown. Input material: PBMCs. The chain is built from TRBV7-2 and TRBJ1-2; D gene unclear. This receptor was obtained from a human donor in good health (CMV status not recorded). Some clones in this sample may be carry-over from other donors' samples. The CDR3 region has the DNA TGTGCCAGCAGCTTAACGCGCGGCTACACCTTC. The encoded protein is CASSLTRGYTF.